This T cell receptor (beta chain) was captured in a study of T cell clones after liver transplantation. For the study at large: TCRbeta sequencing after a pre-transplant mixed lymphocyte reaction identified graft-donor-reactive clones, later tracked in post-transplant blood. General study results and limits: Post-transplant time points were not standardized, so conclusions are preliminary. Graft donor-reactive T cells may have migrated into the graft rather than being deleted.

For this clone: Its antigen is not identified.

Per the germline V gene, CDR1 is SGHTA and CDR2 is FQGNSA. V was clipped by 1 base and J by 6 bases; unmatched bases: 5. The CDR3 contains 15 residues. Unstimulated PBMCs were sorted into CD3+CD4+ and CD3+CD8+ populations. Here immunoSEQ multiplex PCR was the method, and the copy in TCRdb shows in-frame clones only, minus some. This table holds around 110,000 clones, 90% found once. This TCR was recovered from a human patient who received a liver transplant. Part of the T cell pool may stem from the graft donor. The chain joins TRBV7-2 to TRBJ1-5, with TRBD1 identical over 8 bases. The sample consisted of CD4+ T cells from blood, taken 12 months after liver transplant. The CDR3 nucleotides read TGTGCCAGCAGCTTAGATCCAGGGGGCGGTCAGCCCCAGCATTTT. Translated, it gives CASSLDPGGGQPQHF.